The source of this TCR beta chain is a study of blood T cell repertoires in COVID-19. Overall study context: Sites in the United States, Italy and Spain provided acute and convalescent COVID-19 samples.

V dropped 1 base and J dropped 7 bases, with 11 bases sitting between them. Germline V gives CDR1 SGHNT, CDR2 YYREEE (reference sequence). The CDR3 is made up of 14 amino acids. Profiled with immunoSEQ multiplex PCR; TCRdb holds only in-frame clones, not every one. This table has roughly 250,000 clones, about nine tenths appearing once. Patients from Seattle were sampled longitudinally, starting during active infection. The V call is TRBV5-4, the J call TRBJ1-4, with D possibly TRBD1 on 6 matching bases. The sequenced material came from peripheral blood. The receptor was isolated from a man aged 25 to 45 with COVID-19, enrolled during active disease. CDR3 region: CASSLWQGSEKLFF. The CDR3 region has the DNA TGTGCCAGCAGCTTGTGGCAGGGGAGTGAAAAACTGTTTTTT.